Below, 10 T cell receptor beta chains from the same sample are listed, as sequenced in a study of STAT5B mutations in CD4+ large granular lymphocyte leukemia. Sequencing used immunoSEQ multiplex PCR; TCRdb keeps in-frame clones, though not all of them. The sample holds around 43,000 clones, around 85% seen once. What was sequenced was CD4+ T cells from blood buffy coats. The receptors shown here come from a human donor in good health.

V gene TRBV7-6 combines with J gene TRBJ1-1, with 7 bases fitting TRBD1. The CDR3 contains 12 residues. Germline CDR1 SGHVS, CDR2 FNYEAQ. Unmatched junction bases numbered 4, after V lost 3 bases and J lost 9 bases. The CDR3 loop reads CASSFGGGKAFF. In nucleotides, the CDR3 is TGTGCCAGCAGCTTTGGAGGGGGCAAAGCTTTCTTT.

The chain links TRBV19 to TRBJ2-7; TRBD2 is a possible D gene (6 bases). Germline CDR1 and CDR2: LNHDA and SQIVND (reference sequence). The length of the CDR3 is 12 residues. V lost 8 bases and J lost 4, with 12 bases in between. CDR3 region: CASGTRGYEQYF. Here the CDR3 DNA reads TGTGCCAGTGGAACCCGGGGGTACGAGCAGTACTTC.

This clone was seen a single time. CDR3 residues: CASSLGGNTIYF. Written as DNA, the CDR3 is TGTGCCAGCAGCTTGGGAGGAAACACCATATATTTT. The genes are TRBV5-8 and TRBJ1-3; no reliable D call. V was trimmed by 0 bases and J by 4 bases, leaving 2 bases between them. Germline V gene lookup returns CDR1 SGHTS and CDR2 YDEGEE. This CDR3 is built from 12 residues.

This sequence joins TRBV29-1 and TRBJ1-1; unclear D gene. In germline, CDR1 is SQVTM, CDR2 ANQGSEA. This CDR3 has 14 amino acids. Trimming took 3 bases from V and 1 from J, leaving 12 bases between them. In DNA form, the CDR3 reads TGCAGCGTTGATAAACCTCCCAAGAACACTGAAGCTTTCTTT. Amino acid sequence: CSVDKPPKNTEAFF.

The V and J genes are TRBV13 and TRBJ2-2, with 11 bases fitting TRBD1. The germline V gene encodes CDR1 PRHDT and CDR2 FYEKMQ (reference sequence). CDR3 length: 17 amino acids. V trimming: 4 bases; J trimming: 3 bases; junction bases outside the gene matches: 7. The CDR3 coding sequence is TGTGCCAGCAGCTCTAAACTGGGACAGGGGGACACCGGGGAGCTGTTTTTT. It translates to CASSSKLGQGDTGELFF.

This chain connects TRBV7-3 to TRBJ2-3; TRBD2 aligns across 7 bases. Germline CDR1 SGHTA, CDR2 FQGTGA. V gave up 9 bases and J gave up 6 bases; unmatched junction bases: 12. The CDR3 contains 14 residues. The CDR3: CASGGGGSSDTQYF. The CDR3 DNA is TGTGCCAGTGGGGGAGGCGGGAGTTCCGATACGCAGTATTTT.

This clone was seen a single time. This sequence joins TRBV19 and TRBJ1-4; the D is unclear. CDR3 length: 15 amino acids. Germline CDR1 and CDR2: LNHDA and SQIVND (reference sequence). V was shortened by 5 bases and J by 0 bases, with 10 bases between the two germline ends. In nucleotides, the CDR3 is TGTGCCAGTAGTTCCCACCTAGCAACTAATGAAAAACTGTTTTTT. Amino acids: CASSSHLATNEKLFF.

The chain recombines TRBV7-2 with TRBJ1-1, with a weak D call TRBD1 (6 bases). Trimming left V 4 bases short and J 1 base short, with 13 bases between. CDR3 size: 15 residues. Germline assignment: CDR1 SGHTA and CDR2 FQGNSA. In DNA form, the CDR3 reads TGTGCCAGCAGCTCGGGGGGGCAGCCGAACACTGAAGCTTTCTTT. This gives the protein CASSSGGQPNTEAFF.

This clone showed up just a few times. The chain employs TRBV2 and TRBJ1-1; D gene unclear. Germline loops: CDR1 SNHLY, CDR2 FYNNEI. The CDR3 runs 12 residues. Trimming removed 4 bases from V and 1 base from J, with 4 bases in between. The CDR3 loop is CASSAGNTEAFF. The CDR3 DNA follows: TGTGCCAGCAGTGCCGGGAACACTGAAGCTTTCTTT.

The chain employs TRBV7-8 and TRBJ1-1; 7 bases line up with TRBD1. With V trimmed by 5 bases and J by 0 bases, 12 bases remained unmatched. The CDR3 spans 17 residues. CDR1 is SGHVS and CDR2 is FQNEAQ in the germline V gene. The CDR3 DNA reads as TGTGCCAGCAGCCCCGGGACAGCCACATTCATGAACACTGAAGCTTTCTTT. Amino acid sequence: CASSPGTATFMNTEAFF. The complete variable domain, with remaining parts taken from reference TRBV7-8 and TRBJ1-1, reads GAGVSQSPRYKVAKRGQDVALRCDPISGHVSLFWYQQALGQGPEFLTYFQNEAQLDKSGLPSDRFFAERPEGSVSTLKIQRTQQEDSAVYLCASSPGTATFMNTEAFFGQGTRLTVV.